This T cell receptor beta chain was captured in a study of T cells in Graves' hyperthyroidism and ophthalmopathy. Points from the study as a whole: Most thyroid-expanded clonotypes above 0.001 were also found in blood.

The investigators amplified TCR beta CDR3 regions from RNA transcripts. Primed by the HTBI set, a first-round RT-PCR was run on the TCR CDR3. TCRdb independently ran MiXCR on the multiplex PCR reads; one entry per CDR3 protein. The profile shows about 200,000 distinct CDR3 sequences, around a sixth of them singletons. Patients were excluded because of uncontrolled infection, other autoimmune disease, pregnancy or lactation. Germline V gene lookup returns CDR1 SGHTS and CDR2 YDEGEE. Trimming took off 3 bases at V and 6 bases at J, with 18 bases between the two ends. This CDR3 is built from 15 residues. This clonotype was found many times. The antigen remains unidentified.

The rearrangement links TRBV5-8 to TRBJ1-1; tentatively, D is TRBD1 (5 bases). Sequenced sample: blood. This sequence originates from a woman in her fifties or sixties with Graves' hyperthyroidism. CDR3 residues: CASSSGQGGYPEAFF. The CDR3 coding sequence is TGTGCCAGCAGCTCAGGGCAGGGCGGGTATCCTGAAGCTTTCTTT.